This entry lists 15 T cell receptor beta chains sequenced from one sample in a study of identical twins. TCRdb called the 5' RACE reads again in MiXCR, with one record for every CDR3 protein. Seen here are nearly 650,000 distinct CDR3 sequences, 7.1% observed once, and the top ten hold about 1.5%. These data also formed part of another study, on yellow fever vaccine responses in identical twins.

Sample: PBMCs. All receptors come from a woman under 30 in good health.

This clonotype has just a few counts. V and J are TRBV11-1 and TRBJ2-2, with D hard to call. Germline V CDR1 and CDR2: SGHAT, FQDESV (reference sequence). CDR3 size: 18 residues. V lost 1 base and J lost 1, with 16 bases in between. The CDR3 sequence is CASSLEFEQLLNTGELFF. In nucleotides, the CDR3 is TGTGCCAGCAGCTTAGAGTTTGAGCAGCTATTGAACACCGGGGAGCTGTTTTTT.

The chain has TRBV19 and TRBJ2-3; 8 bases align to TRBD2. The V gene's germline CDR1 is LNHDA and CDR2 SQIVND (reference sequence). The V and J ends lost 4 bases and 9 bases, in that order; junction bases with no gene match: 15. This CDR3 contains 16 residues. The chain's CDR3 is CASSTPGRGSFETQYF. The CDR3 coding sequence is TGTGCCAGTAGTACCCCCGGGAGGGGAAGTTTCGAAACGCAGTATTTT.

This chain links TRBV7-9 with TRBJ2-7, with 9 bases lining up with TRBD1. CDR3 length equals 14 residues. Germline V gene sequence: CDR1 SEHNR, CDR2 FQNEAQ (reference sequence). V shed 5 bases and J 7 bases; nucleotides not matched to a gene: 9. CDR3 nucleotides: TGTGCCAGCAGCCGGGACAGGGTGTCTCGAGAGCAGTACTTC. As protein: CASSRDRVSREQYF.

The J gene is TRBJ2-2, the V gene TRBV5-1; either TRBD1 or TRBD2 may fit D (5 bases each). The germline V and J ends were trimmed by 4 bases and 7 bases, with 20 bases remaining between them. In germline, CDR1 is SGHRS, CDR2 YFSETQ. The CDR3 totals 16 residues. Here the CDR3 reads CASSPGTQGNVGELFF. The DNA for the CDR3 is TGCGCCAGCAGCCCCGGGACCCAGGGAAATGTCGGGGAGCTGTTTTTT. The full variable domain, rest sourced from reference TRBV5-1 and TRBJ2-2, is KAGVTQTPRYLIKTRGQQVTLSCSPISGHRSVSWYQQTPGQGLQFLFEYFSETQRNKGNFPGRFSGRQFSNSRSEMNVSTLELGDSALYLCASSPGTQGNVGELFFGEGSRLTVL.

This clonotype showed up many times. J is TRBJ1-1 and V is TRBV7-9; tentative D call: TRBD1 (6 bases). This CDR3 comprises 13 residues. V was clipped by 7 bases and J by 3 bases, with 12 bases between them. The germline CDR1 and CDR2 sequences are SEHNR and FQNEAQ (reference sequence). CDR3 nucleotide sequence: TGTGCCAGCACCCCTAGGGGGGACACTGAAGCTTTCTTT. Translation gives CASTPRGDTEAFF.

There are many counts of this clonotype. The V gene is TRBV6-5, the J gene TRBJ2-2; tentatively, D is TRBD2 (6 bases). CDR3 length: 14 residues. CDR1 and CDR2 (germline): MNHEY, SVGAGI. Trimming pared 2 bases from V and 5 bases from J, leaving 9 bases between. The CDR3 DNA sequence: TGTGCCAGCAGTTACGGAGGGGCGACCGGGGAGCTGTTTTTT. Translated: CASSYGGATGELFF.

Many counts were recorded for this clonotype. CDR3: CASSQAGQNEKLFF. CDR3 nucleotides: TGCGCCAGCAGCCAGGCAGGGCAAAATGAAAAACTGTTTTTT. This chain links TRBV4-1 with TRBJ1-4; D possibly corresponds to TRBD1 (5 bases). The CDR3 totals 14 residues. Germline CDR1 is MGHRA and CDR2 is YSYEKL. Between the trimmed V and J ends, which lost 3 bases and 5 bases, there was a span of 10 bases.

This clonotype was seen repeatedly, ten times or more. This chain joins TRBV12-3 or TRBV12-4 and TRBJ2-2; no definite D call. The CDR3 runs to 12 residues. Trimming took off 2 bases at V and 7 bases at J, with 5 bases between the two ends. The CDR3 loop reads CASSLSGGELFF. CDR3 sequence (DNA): TGTGCCAGCAGTTTAAGTGGCGGGGAGCTGTTTTTT.

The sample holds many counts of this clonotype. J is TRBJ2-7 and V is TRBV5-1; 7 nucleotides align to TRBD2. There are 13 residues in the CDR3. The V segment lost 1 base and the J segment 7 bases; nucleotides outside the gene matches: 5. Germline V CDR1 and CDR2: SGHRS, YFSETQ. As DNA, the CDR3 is TGCGCCAGCAGCTTGACGGGAGGAGGAGAGCAGTACTTC. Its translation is CASSLTGGGEQYF.

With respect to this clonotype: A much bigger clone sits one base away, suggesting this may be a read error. Written as DNA, the CDR3 is TGTGCCACCAGTGATGGACTAGCGGTGAACAATGAGCAGTCCTTC. Amino acids: CATSDGLAVNNEQSF. The chain joins TRBV24-1 to TRBJ2-1; 10 bases line up with TRBD2. This CDR3 spans 15 amino acids. In germline, CDR1 is KGHDR, CDR2 SFDVKD.

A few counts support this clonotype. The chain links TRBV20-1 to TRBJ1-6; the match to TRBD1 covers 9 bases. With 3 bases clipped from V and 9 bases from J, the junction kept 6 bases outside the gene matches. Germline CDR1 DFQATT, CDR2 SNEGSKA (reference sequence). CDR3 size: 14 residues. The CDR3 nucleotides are TGCAGTGCTAGCGGGACAGGGAGTGGTTCACCCCTCCACTTT. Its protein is CSASGTGSGSPLHF.

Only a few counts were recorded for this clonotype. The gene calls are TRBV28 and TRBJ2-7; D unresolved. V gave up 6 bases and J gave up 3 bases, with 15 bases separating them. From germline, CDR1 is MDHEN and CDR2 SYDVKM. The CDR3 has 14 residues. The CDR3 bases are TGTGCCAGCAGCCCCGGCGATTTCTACTACGAGCAGTACGTC. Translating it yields CASSPGDFYYEQYV.

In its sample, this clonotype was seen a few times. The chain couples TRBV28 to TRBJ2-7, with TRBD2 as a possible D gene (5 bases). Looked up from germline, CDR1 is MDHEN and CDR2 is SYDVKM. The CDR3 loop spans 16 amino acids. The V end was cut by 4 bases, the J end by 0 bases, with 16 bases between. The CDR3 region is CASSSGMRPVSYEQYV. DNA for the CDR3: TGTGCCAGCAGTTCGGGAATGCGTCCGGTCTCCTACGAGCAGTACGTC.

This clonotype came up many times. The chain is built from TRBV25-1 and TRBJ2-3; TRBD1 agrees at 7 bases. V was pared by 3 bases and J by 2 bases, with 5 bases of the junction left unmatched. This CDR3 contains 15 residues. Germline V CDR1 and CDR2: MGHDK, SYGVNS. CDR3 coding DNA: TGTGCCAGCAGTGACCGAGGGGGCCCCACAGATACGCAGTATTTT. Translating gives CASSDRGGPTDTQYF. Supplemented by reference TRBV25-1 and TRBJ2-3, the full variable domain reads EADIYQTPRYLVIGTGKKITLECSQTMGHDKMYWYQQDPGMELHLIHYSYGVNSTEKGDLSSESTVSRIRTEHFPLTLESARPSHTSQYLCASSDRGGPTDTQYFGPGTRLTVL.

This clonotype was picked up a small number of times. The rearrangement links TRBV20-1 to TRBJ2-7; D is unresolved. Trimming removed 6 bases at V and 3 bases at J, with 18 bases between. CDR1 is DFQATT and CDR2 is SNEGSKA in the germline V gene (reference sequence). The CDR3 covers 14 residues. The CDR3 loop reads CSAISPQDDYEQYV. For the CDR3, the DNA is TGCAGTGCCATCTCCCCCCAGGACGACTACGAGCAGTACGTC.